What follows is one TCR beta chain and its context. Its antigen is as yet unknown. During its preparation, the TCRbeta library received unique molecular identifiers. TCRdb passed the PCR reads through MiXCR, listing each CDR3 protein once. There are hundreds of thousands of distinct CDR3 sequences in the sample; under 15% occur only once, and approximately 0.8% lies in the top ten. This specimen comes from a study of T-cell reconstitution after alpha-beta-depleted transplantation in children. Findings of the study overall: Alpha-beta T cells present about two months after transplant were reported to originate from several hundred expanded graft clones.

This sample comprised PBMCs, obtained before TCRalphabeta/CD19-depleted stem cell transplant. This sequence was found in a girl aged 2-10 years with congenital amegakaryocytic thrombocytopenia, due to receive a stem cell transplant.

CDR3 sequence reads: CATKGGGMNTGELFF. DNA of the CDR3: TGTGCCACCAAAGGTGGCGGGATGAACACCGGGGAGCTGTTTTTT. This chain uses TRBV15 with TRBJ2-2; D may be TRBD2 (6 bases). The CDR3 length is 15 residues. V shed 7 bases and J shed 1 base, with 13 bases lying between them. Germline CDR1 is LNHNV and CDR2 is YYDKDF (reference sequence).